This TCR beta chain came from a study of T-cell memory formation after mild COVID-19. The CDR3 spans 14 residues. V lost 5 bases to trimming and J lost 1 base; unmatched junction nucleotides: 1. Germline V gives CDR1 DFQATT, CDR2 SNEGSKA (reference sequence). TCRdb passed the 5' RACE reads through MiXCR, listing each CDR3 protein once. Of roughly 110,000 distinct CDR3 sequences in the sample, 20% to 25% were seen once. The sequence came from a man aged 18-30 years who had mild COVID-19 (a few samples of this study predate the infection). Cell type and time point are not known. V is TRBV20-1 and J is TRBJ2-6; 8 nucleotides align to TRBD1. Sequencing was performed on PBMCs or a T cell subset sorted from them (not recorded which). The CDR3 loop is CSAWDRSGANVLTF. DNA for the CDR3: TGCAGTGCTTGGGACAGGTCTGGGGCCAACGTCCTGACTTTC.